Presented here are 24 T cell receptor beta chains from one specimen sequenced in a study of Tregs in tolerant kidney transplant recipients. The method was immunoSEQ multiplex PCR; TCRdb's version includes in-frame clones alone and lacks a portion of them. Among 200,000 to 300,000 clones listed, more than 65% were seen once. Sequences were obtained from CD4+ T cells from blood. These TCRs come from a human donor in good health.

The chain is built from TRBV7-2 and TRBJ1-1, with a tentative D call TRBD1 (6 bases). V lost 5 bases to trimming and J lost 9 bases, with 31 bases between them. CDR1 and CDR2 (germline): SGHTA, FQGNSA. This CDR3 spans 18 amino acids. The CDR3 nucleotides are TGTGCCAGCAGCACCGGGACACAGGGTGCCGGAGGCGCCGGGCAAGCTTTCTTT. This gives the protein CASSTGTQGAGGAGQAFF.

A remark on this clone: Other DNA sequences in the sample encode the same CDR3. The chain carries TRBV11-2 and TRBJ2-5; D not resolved. The CDR3 length is 11 residues. Germline V lookup: CDR1 SGHAT, CDR2 FQNNGV. V lost 3 bases to trimming and J lost 5 bases, with 4 bases between them. The CDR3 nucleotides are TGTGCCAGCAGCTTGGGTGAGACCCAGTACTTC. Amino acid sequence: CASSLGETQYF.

J is TRBJ2-1 and V is TRBV30; perhaps TRBD2 as D (6 bases). Germline-derived CDR1 and CDR2 are GTSNPN and SVGIG (reference sequence). V lost 0 bases and J 5 bases, leaving 14 bases between the germline ends. This CDR3 comprises 15 residues. The CDR3 DNA sequence: TGTGCCTGGAGTGTAACCGGGGGTTGGAACAATGAGCAGTTCTTC. It specifies CAWSVTGGWNNEQFF.

This clone was seen a handful of times. The gene calls are TRBV15 and TRBJ1-5; tentatively, D is TRBD1 (6 bases). CDR3 size: 15 residues. The ends were cut back, 9 bases at V and 0 bases at J, with 15 bases in the middle. Germline V gene sequence: CDR1 LNHNV, CDR2 YYDKDF (reference sequence). The CDR3: CATGARGASNQPQHF. Written as DNA, the CDR3 is TGTGCCACGGGGGCTCGGGGGGCTAGCAATCAGCCCCAGCATTTT.

V gene TRBV7-9 combines with J gene TRBJ2-5; D remains ambiguous. V was trimmed by 2 bases and J by 5 bases, leaving 12 bases between them. Germline-derived CDR1 and CDR2 are SEHNR and FQNEAQ (reference sequence). The CDR3 contains 14 residues. The CDR3 here is CASSLQQPRETQYF. The CDR3 DNA is TGTGCCAGCAGCTTACAGCAGCCTAGGGAGACCCAGTACTTC.

V usage is TRBV11-1 and J usage is TRBJ1-2, with no clear D. The CDR3 contains 13 residues. The V gene's germline CDR1 is SGHAT and CDR2 FQDESV (reference sequence). Trimming took off 1 base at V and 5 bases at J, with 8 bases between the two ends. CDR3 nucleotides: TGTGCCAGCAGCTTAGTTGCGGAGTATGGCTACACCTTC. Its translation: CASSLVAEYGYTF.

The gene calls are TRBV7-8 and TRBJ2-5, with a possible D match to TRBD2 (5 bases). The CDR3 extends over 16 amino acids. CDR1 is SGHVS, CDR2 FQNEAQ, per germline. V was shortened by 1 base and J by 5 bases, with 17 bases between the two germline ends. The CDR3 DNA reads as TGTGCCAGCAGCTTAGTCTACGGGAACGAGTTGGAGACCCAGTACTTC. It specifies CASSLVYGNELETQYF.

The chain couples TRBV5-1 to TRBJ2-7; the D is unclear. CDR1 is SGHRS, CDR2 YFSETQ, per germline. This CDR3 is built from 14 residues. Deletions cut 4 bases from V and 2 bases from J, with 13 bases between. CDR3 sequence reads: CASSLGVLPYEQYF. For the CDR3, the DNA is TGCGCCAGCAGCCTTGGCGTTCTCCCCTACGAGCAGTACTTC.

The V and J genes are TRBV30 and TRBJ2-3, with D hard to call. This CDR3 spans 13 amino acids. The V and J ends lost 3 bases and 0 bases respectively, with 7 bases between them. Germline CDR1 and CDR2: GTSNPN and SVGIG (reference sequence). The DNA for the CDR3 is TGTGCCTGGAGGACACTAAGCACAGATACGCAGTATTTT. Amino acid sequence: CAWRTLSTDTQYF.

The rearrangement links TRBV9 to TRBJ2-6; TRBD1 agrees at 7 bases. CDR3 size: 15 residues. Germline assignment: CDR1 SGDLS and CDR2 YYNGEE. V lost 3 bases, J lost 2 bases, and 2 bases stayed unmatched. The CDR3 sequence is CASSDRGAGANVLTF. The CDR3 coding sequence is TGTGCCAGCAGCGACAGGGGAGCTGGGGCCAACGTCCTGACTTTC.

The V and J genes are TRBV4-2 and TRBJ1-2, with D uncertain. Trimming cost V 4 bases and J 7 bases, with 16 bases left between them. Germline lookup yields CDR1 LGHNA and CDR2 YNFKEQ. This CDR3 contains 14 residues. CDR3 protein: CASSLPGSKAGYTF. CDR3 nucleotide sequence: TGTGCCAGCAGCCTCCCGGGGAGTAAAGCTGGCTACACCTTC.

The CDR3 DNA reads as TGTGCCACCAGCAGAGGGTCCGGGGCCGCGAAGGGGCCCCAGCATTTT. Encoded protein: CATSRGSGAAKGPQHF. The chain uses TRBV15 and TRBJ1-5, with D possibly matching TRBD1 (5 bases). The ends were cut back, 1 base at V and 9 bases at J, with 19 bases in the middle. The CDR3 is 16 amino acids. Germline V gene data show CDR1 as LNHNV and CDR2 as YYDKDF (reference sequence).

The V gene is TRBV9, the J gene TRBJ1-5; D is undetermined. In germline, CDR1 is SGDLS, CDR2 YYNGEE. Trimming took 0 bases from V and 3 from J, leaving 10 bases between them. This CDR3 is built from 15 residues. This CDR3 is CASSVAGGLNQPQHF. Written as DNA, the CDR3 is TGTGCCAGCAGCGTAGCTGGTGGACTCAATCAGCCCCAGCATTTT.

The chain uses TRBV9 and TRBJ1-1; TRBD1 agrees at 7 bases. The trim removed 3 bases at V and 1 base at J, leaving 0 bases unmatched. This CDR3 comprises 13 residues. CDR1 and CDR2 from the germline V gene are SGDLS and YYNGEE. The CDR3 protein is CASSGQGNTEAFF. CDR3 in DNA: TGTGCCAGCAGCGGACAGGGGAACACTGAAGCTTTCTTT.

As for this clone: Its ends do not fully match the called genes, so a read error is possible. Other DNA variants within this sample encode the same CDR3. V and J are TRBV9 and TRBJ1-6; D unresolved. Looked up from germline, CDR1 is SGDLS and CDR2 is YYNGEE. The CDR3 spans 15 residues. CDR3 loop: CASSQAAGRNSPLHF. CDR3 sequence (DNA): TGTGCCAGCAGCCAGGCGGCAGGACGTAATTCGCCCCTCCACTTT.

This clone was detected once. The chain carries TRBV9 and TRBJ1-6, with D possibly TRBD1 on 6 matching bases. The germline V and J ends were trimmed by 4 bases and 9 bases, with 20 bases remaining between them. The CDR3 is 16 residues long. The germline gives CDR1 SGDLS, CDR2 YYNGEE. CDR3 sequence (DNA): TGTGCCAGCAGCCCACTACAAGCAGGGGTCGGTTCACCCCTCCACTTT. Residues: CASSPLQAGVGSPLHF.

V and J are TRBV11-1 and TRBJ2-3; no reliable D call. V shed 7 bases and J shed 5 bases, with 16 bases lying between them. The CDR3 spans 14 residues. CDR1 and CDR2 from the germline V gene are SGHAT and FQDESV (reference sequence). The CDR3 DNA follows: TGTGCCAGCAACCGCCTAGGCGTCCGAGATACGCAGTATTTT. Translated: CASNRLGVRDTQYF.

The V gene is TRBV4-2, the J gene TRBJ2-7; 10 nucleotides match TRBD2. Trimming removed 0 bases from V and 5 bases from J; junction bases left unmatched: 10. The CDR3 length is 17 residues. CDR1 is LGHNA and CDR2 is YNFKEQ in the germline V gene. The CDR3 reads CASSQERSGRAVDEQYF. Written as DNA, the CDR3 is TGTGCCAGCAGCCAAGAAAGAAGCGGGAGGGCCGTCGACGAGCAGTACTTC.

The chain couples TRBV6-1 to TRBJ1-1; 9 bases align to TRBD1. The V gene's germline CDR1 is MNHNS and CDR2 SASEGT. The CDR3 totals 14 residues. J was trimmed by 4 bases and V by 6 bases; bases with no gene match: 6. The CDR3 protein is CASRAGQGTTEAFF. CDR3 bases: TGTGCCAGCAGGGCCGGACAGGGGACCACTGAAGCTTTCTTT.

The chain has TRBV18 and TRBJ2-7; 8 bases match TRBD1. This CDR3 is built from 14 residues. J lost 5 bases, V lost 0 bases, and 3 bases had no gene match. Germline CDR1 reads KGHSH; CDR2 reads LQKENI. Here the CDR3 DNA reads TGTGCCAGCTCACCACCGCAGGGGGCCGACGAGCAGTACTTC. Its translation: CASSPPQGADEQYF.

The rearrangement joins TRBV21-1 to TRBJ2-7. TRBV21-1 is a pseudogene. CDR3 size: 14 residues. CDR3 bases: TGTGCCAGCAGCTACCGGGACGTGTCCTACGAGCAGTACTTC. It yields the protein CASSYRDVSYEQYF.

The chain couples TRBV5-6 to TRBJ2-5; maybe TRBD2 (6 bases). The germline gives CDR1 SGHDT, CDR2 YYEEEE. The CDR3 is 15 residues long. V was shortened by 0 bases and J by 5 bases, with 14 bases between the two germline ends. The CDR3 coding sequence is TGTGCCAGCAGCTTGGCCCGACTAGTAGCCGAGACCCAGTACTTC. Protein: CASSLARLVAETQYF.

This sequence joins TRBV19 and TRBJ1-1, with D tentatively TRBD1 (6 bases). V gave up 8 bases and J gave up 0 bases, with 13 bases separating them. The germline V gene has CDR1 LNHDA and CDR2 SQIVND (reference sequence). The CDR3 contains 14 residues. CDR3 bases: TGTGCCAGTCATCCGGGACATGTGAACACTGAAGCTTTCTTT. Protein sequence: CASHPGHVNTEAFF. The entire variable domain, with the rest obtained from reference TRBV19 and TRBJ1-1, is as follows: DGGITQSPKYLFRKEGQNVTLSCEQNLNHDAMYWYRQDPGQGLRLIYYSQIVNDFQKGDIAEGYSVSREKKESFPLTVTSAQKNPTAFYLCASHPGHVNTEAFFGQGTRLTVV.

This sequence joins TRBV7-6 and TRBJ2-5; unclear D gene. Between the trimmed V and J ends, which lost 5 bases and 5 bases, there was a span of 6 bases. This CDR3 region has 11 residues. From germline, CDR1 is SGHVS and CDR2 FNYEAQ. CDR3 DNA: TGTGCCAGCAGCGTCCAGGAGACCCAGTACTTC. This gives the protein CASSVQETQYF.